These 14 T cell receptor beta chains were sequenced from one sample in a study of blood T cell repertoires in COVID-19. This table comes from immunoSEQ multiplex PCR, and its TCRdb copy is limited to in-frame clones, with some not included. The profile shows around 50,000 clones, approximately 88% of them singletons. Sequencing used peripheral blood. The receptors stem from a human donor in a cohort sampled during active COVID-19.

The rearrangement joins TRBV5-1 to TRBJ1-4; D is possibly TRBD1 (5 bases). Germline V gene sequence: CDR1 SGHRS, CDR2 YFSETQ. The CDR3 covers 17 residues. V gave up 5 bases and J gave up 0 bases, with 17 bases separating them. CDR3 region: CASRMGGAYATNEKLFF. The CDR3 bases are TGCGCCAGCAGGATGGGTGGGGCATATGCAACTAATGAAAAACTGTTTTTT.

This chain connects TRBV5-8 to TRBJ1-3; no reliable D call. Looked up from germline, CDR1 is SGHTS and CDR2 is YDEGEE. V was cut by 5 bases and J by 0 bases, with 15 bases left in between. This CDR3 is 16 amino acids long. DNA of the CDR3: TGTGCCAGCAGGTTCGACGGGATCTCCTCTGGAAACACCATATATTTT. Amino acids: CASRFDGISSGNTIYF.

The chain uses TRBV19 and TRBJ2-3; a weak D match, TRBD1 (5 bases). Germline V lookup: CDR1 LNHDA, CDR2 SQIVND (reference sequence). V was trimmed by 5 bases and J by 0 bases, leaving 12 bases between them. There are 15 residues in the CDR3. CDR3 DNA sequence: TGTGCCAGTAGTCCCAGGGAAGCTAGCACAGATACGCAGTATTTT. It encodes CASSPREASTDTQYF.

This chain connects TRBV6-2 or TRBV6-3 to TRBJ2-7; a weak D match, TRBD2 (5 bases). Per the germline V gene, CDR1 is MNHEY and CDR2 is SVGEGT. Trimming shortened V by 2 bases and J by 6 bases, and 14 bases separated the two germline ends. The length of the CDR3 is 14 residues. Here the CDR3 DNA reads TGTGCCAGCAGTTACGGTAATCCGGGATCCGAGCAGTACTTC. Amino acid sequence: CASSYGNPGSEQYF.

The chain links TRBV20-1 to TRBJ1-1; perhaps TRBD1 as D (6 bases). Between the trimmed V and J ends, which lost 3 bases and 1 base, there was a span of 12 bases. Germline loops: CDR1 DFQATT, CDR2 SNEGSKA (reference sequence). The CDR3 extends over 14 amino acids. The CDR3 is CSASRGGWNTEAFF. Here the CDR3 DNA reads TGCAGTGCTAGTCGGGGGGGCTGGAACACTGAAGCTTTCTTT.

J is TRBJ2-3 and V is TRBV5-8, with D perhaps TRBD2 (7 bases). Germline V CDR1 and CDR2: SGHTS, YDEGEE. The germline V and J ends were trimmed by 4 bases and 1 base, with 13 bases remaining between them. The length of the CDR3 is 15 residues. The CDR3 DNA is TGTGCCAGCAGCATGCGGGGGCCCGGCACAGATACGCAGTATTTT. This codes for CASSMRGPGTDTQYF.

The DNA for the CDR3 is TGCAGTGCTAGAGATTATAATGAGCAGTTCTTC. Translating it yields CSARDYNEQFF. The genes are TRBV20-1 and TRBJ2-1; D unresolved. The CDR3 consists of 11 residues. Trimming removed 0 bases from V and 7 bases from J, with 4 bases in between. CDR1 and CDR2 from the germline V gene are DFQATT and SNEGSKA (reference sequence).

This chain connects TRBV12-2 to TRBJ2-7; TRBD1 is the table's D call, not checked against the DNA. TRBV12-2 is a pseudogene locus. The CDR3 covers 13 residues. CDR3 DNA sequence: TGTGCAAGTCGCAAGGACATCTCCTACGAGCAGTACTTC. Protein: CASRKDISYEQYF.

The chain couples TRBV4-2 to TRBJ2-2; TRBD2 agrees at 13 bases. The germline gives CDR1 LGHNA, CDR2 YNFKEQ. This CDR3 spans 20 amino acids. V dropped 3 bases and J dropped 5; count of bases not matched to a gene: 15. The CDR3: CASSHEPGTSGAGETGELFF. The CDR3 DNA sequence: TGTGCCAGCAGCCATGAACCGGGGACTAGCGGGGCCGGGGAAACCGGGGAGCTGTTTTTT.

The V call is TRBV7-9, the J call TRBJ1-3, with D unclear. The germline V and J ends were trimmed by 0 bases and 4 bases, with 4 bases remaining between them. Germline lookup yields CDR1 SEHNR and CDR2 FQNEAQ (reference sequence). This CDR3 has 13 residues. CDR3 loop: CASSLAAGNTIYF. CDR3 sequence (DNA): TGTGCCAGCAGCTTAGCGGCCGGAAACACCATATATTTT.

The chain has TRBV4-3 and TRBJ2-3; 7 bases are shared with TRBD2. V dropped 0 bases and J dropped 0; count of bases not matched to a gene: 3. The V gene's germline CDR1 is LGHNA and CDR2 YSLEER. The CDR3 has 16 amino acids. The CDR3: CASSQEGRGSTDTQYF. The CDR3 nucleotides are TGCGCCAGCAGCCAAGAAGGGAGGGGAAGCACAGATACGCAGTATTTT.

This chain joins TRBV11-2 and TRBJ1-3; no reliable D call. V lost 1 base to trimming and J lost 7 bases, with 11 bases between them. This CDR3 spans 14 amino acids. Germline values: CDR1 SGHAT, CDR2 FQNNGV. The CDR3 DNA reads as TGTGCCAGCAGCTTAGCGCTGCCGGTGAACACCATATATTTT. It yields the protein CASSLALPVNTIYF.

This clone was recorded once. This sequence joins TRBV20-1 and TRBJ2-3; D possibly corresponds to TRBD2 (5 bases). Germline V gene sequence: CDR1 DFQATT, CDR2 SNEGSKA (reference sequence). The V and J ends lost 3 bases and 1 base respectively, with 11 bases between them. The CDR3 runs 14 residues. In DNA form, the CDR3 reads TGCAGTGCTAGTGGTCGGGGAGGCACAGATACGCAGTATTTT. Translation: CSASGRGGTDTQYF.

This clone showed up just a few times. The V call is TRBV10-1, the J call TRBJ2-2; D possibly corresponds to TRBD2 (6 bases). The CDR3 totals 15 residues. V lost 8 bases to trimming and J lost 8 bases, with 21 bases between them. The V gene's germline CDR1 is WNHNN and CDR2 SYGVQD (reference sequence). The CDR3 protein is CASSRDFPSSGELFF. In DNA form, the CDR3 reads TGCGCCAGCTCCCGGGACTTCCCTTCCTCGGGGGAGCTGTTTTTT.